This TCR beta chain emerged from a study of T-cell memory formation after mild COVID-19. The table lists this clonotype with a few counts. TCRdb passed the 5' RACE reads through MiXCR, listing each CDR3 protein once. The repertoire consists of roughly 300,000 distinct CDR3 sequences, with roughly 15% occurring once and the leading ten covering about a fifth. Looked up from germline, CDR1 is SGHRS and CDR2 is YFSETQ. This CDR3 has 15 residues. Between the trimmed V and J ends, which lost 7 bases and 4 bases, there was a span of 17 bases. The receptor comes from a young man who had mild COVID-19 (a few samples of this study predate the infection). Cell type and time point are not known. The genes are TRBV5-1 and TRBJ2-2, with D perhaps TRBD1 (5 bases). The material sequenced was PBMCs or a T cell subset sorted from them (not recorded which). The CDR3 DNA reads TGCGCCAGCGAATCCCAGGGTTCAGGCACCGGGGAGCTGTTTTTT. Its translation: CASESQGSGTGELFF.